This section outlines one T cell receptor beta chain sequence together with its context. It lacks a known antigen. The sample holds no much larger clone one base away, and base qualities are not on file. TCRbeta CDR3 regions were amplified from genomic DNA using the immunoSEQ Assay, a bias-controlled multiplex PCR. Under the source paper's analysis protocol: Within the assay, amplification of reference gene primers was used to estimate how many nucleated cells each sample contained. To quantify the absolute abundance of each unique TCRbeta CDR3 rearrangement, sequence reads were collapsed and filtered. For each sample, productive Simpson clonality was calculated by taking the square root of Simpson's diversity index across productive rearrangements. Held by TCRdb, this immuneACCESS table contains in-frame sequences only and omits some clones. Under half of the omission traces to an unresolved V gene where checked; the cause of the rest is unknown. The V and J calls and clone size come from that table; D and trimming were worked out from the DNA. This sample lists some 97,000 clones; about 85% were detected once. Of the sample, 13% is held by the ten largest clones.

Each collaborating institution followed its own protocols to collect whole blood in K2EDTA tubes. For TCRbeta analysis, collaborator samples were shipped as frozen whole blood, as isolated PBMCs, or as DNA extracted from either sample type. This sample is drawn from a study of blood T cell repertoires in COVID-19 (dated by TCRdb to the early 2020s). About the investigation overall: Samples from collaborators originated in the United States, Italy and Spain and spanned both the acute and convalescent phases of COVID-19. A freely available public database, intended as a resource for researchers studying the immune response to SARS-CoV-2, is where the repertoires were released. The samples were drawn from two sources: the first 160 participants of the ongoing ImmuneRACE study, and fewer than 1,500 subjects contributed by 6 global collaborators. HLA class I and class II types, where available, came from metadata supplied by the sample provider rather than from assay-based typing. The prospective study material was composed of cDNA or gDNA derived from T cells, B-cell-depleted T cells, or PBMCs. Deeply sampled blood TCRbeta repertoires from subjects exposed to, actively infected with, or recovered from COVID-19 were included in the dataset. Nearly every sample came with metadata listing a de-identified subject ID, COVID-19 status, age in years and sex. What the research found in general, with its limitations: How much clinical and demographic metadata was included differed by source and by participant, and the metadata was provided uncurated.

This clonotype was sampled from a man aged 45-60 years with active or convalescent COVID-19. The material sequenced was peripheral blood.

The bases are TGCGCCAGCAGCTTTAAAGGGACTCCCTCGGGTGAGCAGTTCTTC. It translates to CASSFKGTPSGEQFF. The V gene is TRBV5-1 and the J gene is TRBJ2-1; the D region possibly corresponds to TRBD2 (6 bases align). Sequences SGHRS (CDR1) and YFSETQ (CDR2) are obtained from the germline V gene. V is reduced by 2 bases and J by 9 bases, leaving a spacing of 18 bases between them. Including the terminal cysteine and phenylalanine, the CDR3 comprises 15 residues. Left in the record is the CDR3 DNA by itself, 45 bases read in frame from the first base. With all but the CDR3 taken from the reference TRBV5-1 and TRBJ2-1 genes, the full variable domain is: KAGVTQTPRYLIKTRGQQVTLSCSPISGHRSVSWYQQTPGQGLQFLFEYFSETQRNKGNFPGRFSGRQFSNSRSEMNVSTLELGDSALYLCASSFKGTPSGEQFFGPGTRLTVL.